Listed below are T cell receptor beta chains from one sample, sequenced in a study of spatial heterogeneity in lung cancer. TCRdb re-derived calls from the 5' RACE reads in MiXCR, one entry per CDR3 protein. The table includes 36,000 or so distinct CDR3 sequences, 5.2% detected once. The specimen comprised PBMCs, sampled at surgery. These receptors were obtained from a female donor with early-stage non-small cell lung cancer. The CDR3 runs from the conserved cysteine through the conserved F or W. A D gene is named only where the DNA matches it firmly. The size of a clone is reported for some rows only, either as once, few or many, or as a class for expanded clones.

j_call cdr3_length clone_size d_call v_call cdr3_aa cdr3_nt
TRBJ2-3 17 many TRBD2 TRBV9 CASSVLGSGGSGDTQYF TGTGCCAGCAGCGTACTTGGTAGCGGGGGATCCGGAGATACGCAGTATTTT
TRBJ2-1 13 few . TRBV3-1 CASSQTSYNEQFF TGTGCCAGCAGCCAAACCTCCTACAATGAGCAGTTCTTC
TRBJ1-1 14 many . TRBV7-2 CASSSTGTSTEAFF TGTGCCAGCAGCTCTACAGGGACAAGCACTGAAGCTTTCTTT
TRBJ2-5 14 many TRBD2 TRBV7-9 CASGGTIGGETQYF TGTGCCAGCGGGGGGACTATTGGGGGAGAGACCCAGTACTTC
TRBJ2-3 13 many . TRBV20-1 CSASGSATDTQYF TGCAGTGCTAGCGGTAGCGCTACAGATACGCAGTATTTT
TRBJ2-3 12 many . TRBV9 CASSAGSDTQYF TGTGCCAGCAGCGCCGGGTCAGATACGCAGTATTTT
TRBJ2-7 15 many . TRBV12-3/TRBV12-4 CASRWSPVPGAEQYF TGTGCCAGCAGGTGGAGCCCGGTACCGGGGGCCGAGCAGTACTTC
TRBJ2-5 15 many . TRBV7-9 CASSLKSRDQETQYF TGTGCCAGCAGCTTAAAGTCCAGGGACCAAGAGACCCAGTACTTC
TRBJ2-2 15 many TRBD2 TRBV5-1 CASSLMREATGELFF TGCGCCAGCAGCTTGATGCGGGAGGCCACCGGGGAGCTGTTTTTT
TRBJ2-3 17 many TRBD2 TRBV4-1 CASSQDVGTSVIGTQYF TGCGCCAGCAGCCAAGATGTGGGGACTAGTGTCATAGGTACGCAGTATTTT
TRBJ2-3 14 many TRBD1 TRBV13 CASSLQQGTDTQYF TGTGCCAGCAGCTTACAACAGGGGACAGATACGCAGTATTTT
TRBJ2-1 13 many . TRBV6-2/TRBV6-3 CASSQQRVSEQFF TGTGCCAGCAGCCAACAGCGGGTATCGGAGCAGTTCTTC
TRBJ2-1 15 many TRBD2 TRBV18 CASSQSGSRSNEQFF TGTGCCAGCTCACAAAGCGGGAGCAGGAGCAATGAGCAGTTCTTC
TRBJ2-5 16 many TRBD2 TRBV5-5 CASSLDGGATGETQYF TGTGCCAGCAGCTTGGACGGGGGGGCCACCGGGGAGACCCAGTACTTC
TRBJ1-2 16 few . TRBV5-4 CASRPSLRGSRYGYTF TGTGCCAGCCGCCCTTCCCTAAGGGGATCGCGCTATGGCTACACCTTC
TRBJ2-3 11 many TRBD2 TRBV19 CSSGSTDTQYF TGTTCTAGCGGGAGCACAGATACGCAGTATTTT
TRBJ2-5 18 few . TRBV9 CASSVGVRWDPSQETQYF TGTGCCAGCAGCGTAGGAGTAAGGTGGGACCCGAGCCAAGAGACCCAGTACTTC
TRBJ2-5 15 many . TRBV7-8 CASSLGTRPQETQYF TGTGCCAGCAGCTTGGGGACTCGACCCCAAGAGACCCAGTACTTC
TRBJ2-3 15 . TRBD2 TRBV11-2 CASSFLAGGTDTQYF TGTGCCAGCAGCTTCTTAGCGGGGGGCACAGATACGCAGTATTTT
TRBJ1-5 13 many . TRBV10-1 CASRGQGDQPQHF TGCGCCAGCAGGGGCCAGGGCGACCAGCCCCAGCATTTT
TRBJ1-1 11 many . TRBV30 CASGTNTEAFF TGTGCCTCCGGGACGAACACTGAAGCTTTCTTT
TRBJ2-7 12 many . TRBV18 CASSAQGPEQYF TGTGCCAGCTCAGCTCAGGGGCCCGAGCAGTACTTC
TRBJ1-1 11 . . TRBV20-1 CSASSWSEAFF TGCAGTGCTAGTTCCTGGAGTGAAGCTTTCTTT
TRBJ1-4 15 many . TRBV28 CASRGGVSGNEKLFF TGTGCCAGCAGGGGAGGGGTTTCGGGTAATGAAAAACTGTTTTTT
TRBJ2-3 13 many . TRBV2 CASTFSGPDTQYF TGTGCCAGCACATTCTCAGGGCCAGATACGCAGTATTTT
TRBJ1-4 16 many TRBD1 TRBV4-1 CASSLNQGGWNEKLFF TGCGCCAGCAGCCTTAACCAGGGGGGTTGGAATGAAAAACTGTTTTTT
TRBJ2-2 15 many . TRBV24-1 CATSDPSGQPGELFF TGTGCCACCAGTGACCCCAGTGGACAGCCCGGGGAGCTGTTTTTT
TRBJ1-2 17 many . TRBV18 CASSSDGPGRGYYGYTF TGTGCCAGCTCTTCAGACGGTCCAGGGAGAGGGTACTATGGCTACACCTTC
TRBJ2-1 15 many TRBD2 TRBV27 CASSLSGGPYNEQFF TGTGCCAGCAGTTTAAGCGGGGGTCCCTACAATGAGCAGTTCTTC
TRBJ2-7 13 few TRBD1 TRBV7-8 CASSLVGQGEQYF TGTGCCAGCAGCTTAGTTGGACAGGGGGAGCAGTACTTC
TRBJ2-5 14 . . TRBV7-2 CASSLQGGQETQYF TGTGCCAGCAGCTTACAGGGGGGACAAGAGACCCAGTACTTC
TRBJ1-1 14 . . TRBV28 CASSWDARGTEAFF TGTGCCAGCAGTTGGGACGCCCGGGGCACTGAAGCTTTCTTT
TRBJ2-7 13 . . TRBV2 CASSEDSSYEQYF TGTGCCAGCAGTGAGGACAGCTCCTACGAGCAGTACTTC
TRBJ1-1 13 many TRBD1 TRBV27 CASSFHRGPEAFF TGTGCCAGCAGTTTCCACAGGGGGCCTGAAGCTTTCTTT
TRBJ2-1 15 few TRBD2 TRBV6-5 CASSYDQRGGNEQFF TGTGCCAGCAGTTACGACCAGCGGGGGGGCAATGAGCAGTTCTTC
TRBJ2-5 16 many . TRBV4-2 CASSQDLFLGGETQYF TGTGCCAGCAGCCAAGATCTGTTCCTAGGCGGAGAGACCCAGTACTTC
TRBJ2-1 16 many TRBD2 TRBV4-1 CASSPRGGQGYNEQFF TGCGCCAGCAGCCCCCGCGGGGGTCAGGGATACAATGAGCAGTTCTTC
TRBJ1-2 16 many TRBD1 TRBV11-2 CASSPVRDRRNYGYTF TGTGCCAGCAGCCCCGTCCGGGACAGACGAAACTATGGCTACACCTTC
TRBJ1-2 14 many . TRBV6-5 CASSYGGALYGYTF TGTGCCAGCAGTTACGGGGGGGCCCTCTATGGCTACACCTTC
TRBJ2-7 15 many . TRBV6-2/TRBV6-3 CASSYFTGGGYEQYF TGTGCCAGCAGTTACTTTACCGGGGGAGGCTACGAGCAGTACTTC
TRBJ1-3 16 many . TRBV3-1 CASSPYISSSGNTIYF TGTGCCAGCAGCCCTTATATTAGCAGCTCTGGAAACACCATATATTTT
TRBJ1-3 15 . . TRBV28 CASSFGQFSGNTIYF TGTGCCAGCAGTTTTGGGCAATTCTCTGGAAACACCATATATTTT
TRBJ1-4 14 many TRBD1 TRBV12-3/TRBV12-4 CASSLQGADEKLFF TGTGCCAGCAGCTTACAGGGGGCAGACGAAAAACTGTTTTTT
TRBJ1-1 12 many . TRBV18 CASSAQNTEAFF TGTGCCAGCTCAGCACAGAACACTGAAGCTTTCTTT
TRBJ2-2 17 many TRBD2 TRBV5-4 CASSLPRGGDWTGELFF TGTGCCAGCAGCTTGCCCCGCGGGGGGGACTGGACCGGGGAGCTGTTTTTT
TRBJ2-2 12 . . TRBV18 CASSPRTGELFF TGTGCCAGCTCACCGCGCACCGGGGAGCTGTTTTTT
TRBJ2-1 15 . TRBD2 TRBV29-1 CSVGGGRAVYNEQFF TGCAGCGTTGGCGGCGGGAGGGCGGTCTACAATGAGCAGTTCTTC
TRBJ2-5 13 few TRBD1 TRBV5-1 CATRQGSGETQYF TGCGCCACCCGACAGGGGAGCGGAGAGACCCAGTACTTC
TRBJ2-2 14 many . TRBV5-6 CASSLATNTGELFF TGTGCCAGCAGCTTGGCGACGAACACCGGGGAGCTGTTTTTT
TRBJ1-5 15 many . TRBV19 CASSRRRQGNQPQHF TGTGCCAGTAGCCGCAGACGACAGGGCAATCAGCCCCAGCATTTT
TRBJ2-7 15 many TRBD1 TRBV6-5 CASSSGQGAPYEQYF TGTGCCAGCAGTTCAGGACAGGGGGCGCCCTACGAGCAGTACTTC
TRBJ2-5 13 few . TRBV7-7 CASSAGTGGTQYF TGTGCTAGCAGCGCAGGAACTGGCGGGACCCAGTACTTC
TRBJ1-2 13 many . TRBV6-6 CASSPPGGAGYTF TGTGCCAGCAGTCCCCCGGGGGGGGCTGGCTACACCTTC
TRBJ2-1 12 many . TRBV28 CATGTNYNEQFF TGTGCCACCGGGACCAACTACAATGAGCAGTTCTTC
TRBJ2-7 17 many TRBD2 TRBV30 CAWSDFSGTKNPYEQYF TGTGCCTGGAGTGACTTCTCCGGGACTAAGAATCCCTACGAGCAGTACTTC
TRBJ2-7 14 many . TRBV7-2 CASSSDRVYYEQYF TGTGCCAGCAGCTCGGACCGCGTGTACTACGAGCAGTACTTC
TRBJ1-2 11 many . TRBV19 CASGRNYGYTF TGTGCCAGCGGACGTAACTATGGCTACACCTTC
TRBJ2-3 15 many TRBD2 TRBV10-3 CAISVREGPTDTQYF TGTGCCATCAGTGTTCGGGAGGGCCCCACAGATACGCAGTATTTT
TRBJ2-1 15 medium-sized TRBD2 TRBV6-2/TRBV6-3 CASSPGLAGGQEQFF TGTGCCAGCTCCCCTGGACTAGCGGGGGGTCAGGAGCAGTTCTTC
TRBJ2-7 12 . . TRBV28 CASSNPQGKQYF TGTGCCAGCAGCAACCCCCAGGGCAAGCAGTACTTC